The clone carrying this T cell receptor (beta chain) was seen a handful of times. Its specificity is not known. Amplification of TCR alpha and beta CDR3 regions from RNA used iRepertoire nested multiplex PCR. Input was roughly 95-400 ng of tissue mRNA or PBMC total RNA. TCRdb independently ran MiXCR on the multiplex PCR reads; one entry per CDR3 protein. The data show about 140,000 distinct CDR3 sequences, around 40% seen once. This sample stems from a study of glioma-infiltrating T cells. Findings of the study overall: Non-neoplastic patients had below-expected tissue-blood divergence, while all gliomas exceeded expectation. Only very few CDR3 sequences appeared in both tissue and blood.

Germline V lookup: CDR1 MNHNS, CDR2 SASEGT. This CDR3 contains 13 residues. V dropped 5 bases and J dropped 0 bases, with 8 bases sitting between them. The origin of this receptor is a human donor with low-grade glioma or glioblastoma, undergoing nonglioma brain surgery, or in good health (not recorded which). This chain joins TRBV6-1 and TRBJ2-7; D is unresolved. Specimen: glioma tissue, nonneoplastic brain tissue, or PBMCs (not recorded which). CDR3 DNA: TGTGCCAGCAGTCTATGGGCCTCCTACGAGCAGTACTTC. It translates to CASSLWASYEQYF.